This T cell receptor (beta chain) was identified during a study of cytomegalovirus exposure and HLA in healthy donors. General study findings and limits: For cytomegalovirus status, the classifier reportedly gave diagnoses with high specificity and sensitivity.

Regarding this clone: Its specificity is unknown.

Assay used: immunoSEQ multiplex PCR; TCRdb lists only in-frame clones, some missing. Of about 120,000 clones detected, around 85% appear once; the ten largest clones hold 2.1%. Per germline, CDR1 LNHDA and CDR2 SQIVND (reference sequence). V gave up 5 bases and J gave up 4 bases; unmatched junction bases: 7. The CDR3 has 15 residues. The J gene is TRBJ2-5, the V gene TRBV19, with 10 bases fitting TRBD1. The source of this sequence is a woman aged 25 to 39 in good health and CMV-seronegative. The sample was PBMCs. CDR3 protein: CASSPDRGLGETQYF. The CDR3 DNA follows: TGTGCCAGTAGTCCAGACAGGGGGCTAGGAGAGACCCAGTACTTC. The variable domain in full, with the rest retrieved from reference TRBV19 and TRBJ2-5, is DGGITQSPKYLFRKEGQNVTLSCEQNLNHDAMYWYRQDPGQGLRLIYYSQIVNDFQKGDIAEGYSVSREKKESFPLTVTSAQKNPTAFYLCASSPDRGLGETQYFGPGTRLLVL.